This T cell receptor (beta chain) originates from a study of blood T cell repertoires in COVID-19. Measured with immunoSEQ multiplex PCR; TCRdb has only the in-frame clones, and not every one. Here the sample spans roughly 350,000 clones, over 70% being singletons. The CDR3 loop spans 14 amino acids. Germline assignment: CDR1 SGHRS and CDR2 YFSETQ. The junction had 5 bases not matched to a gene; V was cut back by 1 base and J by 7 bases. This sequence was found in a woman aged 50 to 65 with COVID-19, enrolled during active disease. Sequenced input: peripheral blood. The V call is TRBV5-1, the J call TRBJ2-1, with 7 positions matching TRBD1. CDR3 bases: TGCGCCAGCAGCTTGCTAGGGGGCAAGAATGAGCAGTTCTTC. It codes for CASSLLGGKNEQFF.